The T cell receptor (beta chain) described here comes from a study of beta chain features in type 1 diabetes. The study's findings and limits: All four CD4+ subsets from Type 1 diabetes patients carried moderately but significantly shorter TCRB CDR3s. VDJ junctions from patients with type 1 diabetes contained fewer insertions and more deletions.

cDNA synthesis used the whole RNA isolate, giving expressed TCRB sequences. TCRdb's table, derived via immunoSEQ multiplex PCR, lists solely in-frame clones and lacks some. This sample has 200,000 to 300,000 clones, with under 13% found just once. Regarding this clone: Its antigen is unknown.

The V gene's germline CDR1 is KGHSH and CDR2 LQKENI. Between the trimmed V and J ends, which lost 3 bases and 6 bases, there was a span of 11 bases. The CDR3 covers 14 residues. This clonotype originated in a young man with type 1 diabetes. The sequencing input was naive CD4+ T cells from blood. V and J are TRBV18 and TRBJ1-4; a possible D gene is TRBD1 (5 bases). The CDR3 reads CASSPIDSHEKLFF. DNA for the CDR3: TGTGCCAGCTCACCGATAGACAGTCATGAAAAACTGTTTTTT.